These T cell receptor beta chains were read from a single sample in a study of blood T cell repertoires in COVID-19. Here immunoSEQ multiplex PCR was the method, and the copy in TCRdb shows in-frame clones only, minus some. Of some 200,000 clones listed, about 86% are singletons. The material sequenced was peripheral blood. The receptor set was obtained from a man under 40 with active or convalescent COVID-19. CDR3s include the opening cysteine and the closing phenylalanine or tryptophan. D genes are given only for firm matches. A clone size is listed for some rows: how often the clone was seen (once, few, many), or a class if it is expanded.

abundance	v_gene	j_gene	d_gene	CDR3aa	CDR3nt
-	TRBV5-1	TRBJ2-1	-	CASSSSSGGTEQFF	TGCGCCAGCAGCTCTTCCAGCGGTGGTACAGAGCAGTTCTTC
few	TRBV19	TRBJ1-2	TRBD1	CASSQRQGSNGYTF	TGTGCCAGTAGCCAACGACAGGGTTCGAATGGCTACACCTTC
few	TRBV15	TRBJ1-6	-	CATSRTAKDSPLHF	TGTGCCACCAGCAGGACAGCTAAAGATTCACCCCTCCACTTT
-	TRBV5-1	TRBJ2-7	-	CASSSEDSSDSYEQYF	TGCGCCAGCAGCTCTGAAGACAGCTCGGACTCCTACGAGCAGTACTTC
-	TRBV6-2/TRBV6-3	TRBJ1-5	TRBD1	CASSWTGNQPQHF	TGTGCCAGCAGTTGGACAGGGAATCAGCCCCAGCATTTT
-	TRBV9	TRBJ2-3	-	CASSVGPAGRTDTQYF	TGTGCCAGCAGCGTAGGCCCAGCGGGTAGGACAGATACGCAGTATTTT
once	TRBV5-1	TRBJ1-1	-	CASSLGEANTEAFF	TGCGCCAGCAGCTTGGGAGAGGCTAACACTGAAGCTTTCTTT
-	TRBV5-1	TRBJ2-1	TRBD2	CASSWEPLAGGLDEQFF	TGCGCCAGCAGCTGGGAACCTCTGGCGGGAGGACTCGATGAGCAGTTCTTC
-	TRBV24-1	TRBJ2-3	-	CATPWGRGTDTQYF	TGTGCCACCCCCTGGGGCAGGGGAACCGATACGCAGTATTTT
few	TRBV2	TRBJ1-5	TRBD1	CASSENLGQVWRPQHF	TGTGCCAGCAGTGAAAACCTTGGACAGGTGTGGCGGCCCCAGCATTTT
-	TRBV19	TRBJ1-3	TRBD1	CASSISGQGAFSGNTIYF	TGTGCCAGTAGTATCTCAGGACAGGGTGCCTTCTCTGGAAACACCATATATTTT
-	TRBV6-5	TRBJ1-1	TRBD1	CASSWGQPEAFF	TGTGCCAGCAGTTGGGGACAGCCTGAAGCTTTCTTT
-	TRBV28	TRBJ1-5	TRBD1	CASSPGTGVDQPQHF	TGTGCCAGCAGCCCAGGGACAGGGGTAGATCAGCCCCAGCATTTT
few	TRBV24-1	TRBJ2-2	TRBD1	CATSPSDRGLGGELFF	TGTGCCACCAGCCCTTCGGACAGGGGACTGGGCGGGGAGCTGTTTTTT
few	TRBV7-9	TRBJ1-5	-	CASSLEGGQNQPQHF	TGTGCCAGCAGCTTAGAAGGCGGCCAAAATCAGCCCCAGCATTTT
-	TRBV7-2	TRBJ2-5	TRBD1	CASSLGTGKETQYF	TGTGCCAGCAGCTTAGGGACAGGGAAAGAGACCCAGTACTTC
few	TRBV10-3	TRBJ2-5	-	CAISGLLGGETQYF	TGTGCCATCAGTGGCTTACTCGGAGGGGAGACCCAGTACTTC
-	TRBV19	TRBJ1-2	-	CASSIAATGDYGYTF	TGTGCCAGTAGTATAGCCGCGACAGGAGACTATGGCTACACCTTC
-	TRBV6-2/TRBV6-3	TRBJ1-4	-	CASSLDRPNEKLFF	TGTGCCAGCAGTTTGGACAGACCCAATGAAAAACTGTTTTTT
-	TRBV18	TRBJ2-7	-	CASSTTTRYEQYF	TGTGCCAGCTCAACCACAACACGCTACGAGCAGTACTTC
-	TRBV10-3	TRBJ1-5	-	CAISEGGVQPQHF	TGTGCCATCAGTGAGGGAGGGGTTCAGCCCCAGCATTTT
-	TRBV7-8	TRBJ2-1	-	CASSLRGDYNEQFF	TGTGCCAGCAGCTTGAGAGGAGATTACAATGAGCAGTTCTTC